This entry is about one TCR beta chain. The antigen remains unidentified. Data came from immunoSEQ multiplex PCR; TCRdb stores just in-frame clones and leaves some out. The sample shows 42,000 or so clones, approximately 87% of them seen only once. These data come from a study of OX40 agonist ivuxolimab in advanced cancers. Study summary: Cancers in dose escalation were hepatocellular, melanoma, renal cell and head and neck. General study points: Within 6 weeks, CD4+ and CD8+ blood T cells expanded clonally at 0.1 to 3.0 mg/kg.

The sample here was CD4+ or CD8+ T cells sorted from blood, taken in a trial of the OX40 agonist ivuxolimab. The sequence came from an adult with an advanced solid tumor such as melanoma, head and neck, liver or kidney cancer.

The CDR3 loop reads CASSEQYF. CDR3 nucleotide sequence: TGCGCCAGCAGTGAGCAGTACTTC. The gene calls are TRBV10-1 and TRBJ2-5; D is undetermined. Germline V gene sequence: CDR1 WNHNN, CDR2 SYGVQD (reference sequence). The ends were cut back, 2 bases at V and 11 bases at J, with 0 bases in the middle. This CDR3 spans 8 amino acids.